These 27 T cell receptor beta chains were sequenced from one sample in a study of blood T cell repertoires in COVID-19. Here immunoSEQ multiplex PCR was the method, and the copy in TCRdb shows in-frame clones only, minus some. In the table there are 150,000 to 250,000 clones, roughly three quarters of which are singletons. The sequencing input was peripheral blood. The receptor set was obtained from a woman aged 40-49 years with COVID-19, enrolled during active disease.

The chain couples TRBV6-1 to TRBJ1-6; D unclear. Per the germline V gene, CDR1 is MNHNS and CDR2 is SASEGT. CDR3 length equals 15 residues. Trimming stripped 0 bases from V and 6 bases from J, with 9 bases between. CDR3 in amino acids: CASSEASGFNSPLHF. CDR3 coding DNA: TGTGCCAGCAGTGAAGCGTCGGGGTTTAATTCACCCCTCCACTTT.

This rearrangement joins TRBV4-2 to TRBJ2-3; 14 bases fit TRBD2. With V trimmed by 0 bases and J by 0 bases, 2 bases remained unmatched. Germline V gene sequence: CDR1 LGHNA, CDR2 YNFKEQ. The CDR3 is made up of 18 amino acids. The DNA of the CDR3 is TGTGCCAGCAGCCAAGACCGACTAGCGGGGGGGAGCACAGATACGCAGTATTTT. Translating it yields CASSQDRLAGGSTDTQYF.

This clone was found once. The chain uses TRBV5-4 and TRBJ2-3, with 12 bases fitting TRBD2. With 4 bases clipped from V and 6 bases from J, the junction kept 9 bases outside the gene matches. Looked up from germline, CDR1 is SGHNT and CDR2 is YYREEE (reference sequence). There are 16 residues in the CDR3. CDR3: CASSLTSGRWLDTQYF. In nucleotides, the CDR3 is TGTGCCAGCAGCCTGACTAGCGGGAGATGGTTGGATACGCAGTATTTT.

The CDR3 sequence: CASSPLGTGREQFF. The CDR3, as DNA: TGTGCCAGCAGCCCCTTGGGCACAGGTAGGGAGCAGTTCTTC. The chain is built from TRBV14 and TRBJ2-1, with D tentatively TRBD1 (5 bases). Germline CDR1 and CDR2: SGHDN and FVKESK. The V and J ends lost 4 bases and 10 bases respectively, with 17 bases between them. The CDR3 loop spans 14 amino acids.

The CDR3 loop reads CASSLGGLAGSTDTQYF. CDR3 in DNA: TGCGCCAGCAGCTTGGGGGGACTAGCGGGGAGCACAGATACGCAGTATTTT. J is TRBJ2-3 and V is TRBV5-1; 13 bases are a match to TRBD2. Trimming at V came to 0 bases and at J to 0 bases, leaving 1 base not matched to a gene. Germline V gene data show CDR1 as SGHRS and CDR2 as YFSETQ. The CDR3 is made up of 17 amino acids.

The rearrangement uses TRBV6-9 and TRBJ1-1, with D hard to call. V lost 0 bases, J lost 7 bases, and 18 bases lay in between. There are 16 residues in the CDR3. CDR1 MNHGY and CDR2 SVAAGI come from the germline V gene. The CDR3 DNA is TGTGCCAGCAGTTATTCGGTTGGCCGTGGGAGGTTTGAAGCTTTCTTT. This sequence encodes CASSYSVGRGRFEAFF.

The V call is TRBV19, the J call TRBJ2-3; the D gene is possibly TRBD2 (5 bases). The V and J ends lost 4 bases and 5 bases respectively, with 10 bases between them. The germline V gene encodes CDR1 LNHDA and CDR2 SQIVND (reference sequence). The CDR3 loop spans 13 amino acids. CDR3 coding DNA: TGTGCCAGTAGTACCGGACTCTTAGATACGCAGTATTTT. This codes for CASSTGLLDTQYF.

The V call is TRBV9, the J call TRBJ2-2; 8 bases are a match to TRBD1. Germline V CDR1 and CDR2: SGDLS, YYNGEE. The CDR3 covers 15 residues. J lost 6 bases, V lost 4 bases, and 8 bases had no gene match. In DNA form, the CDR3 reads TGTGCCAGCAGCCCAACCGGGACAGGAGCCGGGGAGCTGTTTTTT. Translation: CASSPTGTGAGELFF.

This chain uses TRBV3-1 (or the pseudogene TRBV3-2) with TRBJ2-1, with 7 nucleotides matching TRBD2. The V and J ends lost 9 bases and 1 base, in that order; junction bases with no gene match: 12. The germline V gene has CDR1 LGHDT and CDR2 YNNKEL (reference sequence). The CDR3 has 16 amino acids. CDR3 sequence: CASRKAGRSSYNEQFF. For the CDR3, the DNA is TGTGCCAGTAGAAAAGCGGGAAGAAGTTCCTACAATGAGCAGTTCTTC.

The CDR3 sequence is CASSSAPLSGAQFF. The CDR3 nucleotides are TGTGCCAGCTCAAGTGCGCCCCTCAGCGGAGCGCAGTTCTTC. The chain couples TRBV18 to TRBJ2-1; possibly TRBD2 for D (5 bases). Trimming shortened V by 5 bases and J by 12 bases, and 20 bases separated the two germline ends. The CDR3 is made up of 14 amino acids. The germline V gene has CDR1 KGHSH and CDR2 LQKENI.

V gene TRBV18 combines with J gene TRBJ2-5, with 7 positions matching TRBD2. The CDR3 spans 16 residues. V lost 3 bases to trimming and J lost 9 bases; unmatched junction nucleotides: 16. Germline CDR1 and CDR2: KGHSH and LQKENI. The CDR3 DNA sequence: TGTGCCAGCTCACCGCCGCTAGCGGCAAGTGAGACGTCCCAGTACTTC. Its protein is CASSPPLAASETSQYF. Based on the CDR3 plus reference TRBV18 and TRBJ2-5, the full variable domain is NAGVMQNPRHLVRRRGQEARLRCSPMKGHSHVYWYRQLPEEGLKFMVYLQKENIIDESGMPKERFSAEFPKEGPSILRIQQVVRGDSAAYFCASSPPLAASETSQYFGPGTRLLVL.

The chain couples TRBV5-1 to TRBJ2-1; the match to TRBD2 covers 8 bases. The CDR3 is 15 amino acids. CDR1 SGHRS and CDR2 YFSETQ come from the germline V gene. The V and J ends lost 2 bases and 8 bases, in that order; junction bases with no gene match: 9. As DNA, the CDR3 is TGCGCCAGCAGCTTAGGGACTAGGAATCCCTATGAGCAGTTCTTC. This encodes CASSLGTRNPYEQFF.

The J gene is TRBJ2-1, the V gene TRBV7-2; 11 positions agree with TRBD2. The CDR3 sequence is 16 residues long. After removal of 1 base from V and 6 bases from J, the junction contained 5 bases not matched to a gene. Germline V gene sequence: CDR1 SGHTA, CDR2 FQGNSA. The CDR3 here is CASSLGTSGGFNEQFF. As DNA, the CDR3 is TGTGCCAGCAGCTTAGGAACTAGCGGGGGTTTCAATGAGCAGTTCTTC.

The chain joins TRBV28 to TRBJ2-7; TRBD2 aligns across 7 bases. Germline CDR1 is MDHEN and CDR2 is SYDVKM. The CDR3 consists of 13 residues. Trimming cost V 4 bases and J 4 bases; bases outside gene matches: 4. The DNA for the CDR3 is TGTGCCAGCAGTTGGGACGGGGGGTACGAGCAGTACTTC. Protein product: CASSWDGGYEQYF.

For the CDR3, the DNA is TGTGCCACCAGTGAGGGTACCGGGACCCAGCATTTT. It encodes CATSEGTGTQHF. The chain joins TRBV24-1 to TRBJ1-5; no clear D gene. The germline V gene encodes CDR1 KGHDR and CDR2 SFDVKD. V lost 4 bases and J 11 bases, leaving 11 bases between the germline ends. The CDR3 has 12 amino acids.

The rearrangement uses TRBV28 and TRBJ2-1; D remains unclear. Germline V gene lookup returns CDR1 MDHEN and CDR2 SYDVKM. Trimming removed 5 bases from V and 10 bases from J, with 9 bases in between. The CDR3 spans 11 residues. This chain's CDR3 is CASSTLLEQFF. The DNA for the CDR3 is TGTGCCAGCAGTACCCTACTGGAGCAGTTCTTC.

This clone came up once. The genes are TRBV19 and TRBJ2-3; weak D call: TRBD2 (5 bases). CDR1 and CDR2 (germline): LNHDA, SQIVND (reference sequence). There are 17 residues in the CDR3. V lost 3 bases and J lost 0, with 16 bases in between. CDR3 in amino acids: CASSIFGGPGSTDTQYF. CDR3 sequence (DNA): TGTGCCAGTAGTATTTTTGGAGGACCCGGTAGCACAGATACGCAGTATTTT.

CDR3 sequence (DNA): TGTGCCAGCTCACGCGAGCAGAACACTGAAGCTTTCTTT. Its translation is CASSREQNTEAFF. V and J are TRBV18 and TRBJ1-1; D not certain. The V end was cut by 4 bases, the J end by 1 base, with 7 bases between. CDR1 and CDR2 (germline): KGHSH, LQKENI. The CDR3 has 13 residues.

The V call is TRBV6-1, the J call TRBJ1-2; 8 nucleotides align to TRBD1. Germline-derived CDR1 and CDR2 are MNHNS and SASEGT. V shed 0 bases and J 4 bases; nucleotides not matched to a gene: 7. This CDR3 contains 16 residues. The CDR3 protein is CASSEARQGYVYGYTF. DNA of the CDR3: TGTGCCAGCAGTGAAGCCAGACAGGGGTATGTCTATGGCTACACCTTC.

The chain joins TRBV7-9 to TRBJ1-2; TRBD1 matches at 7 bases. The trim removed 5 bases at V and 6 bases at J, leaving 6 bases unmatched. This CDR3 has 13 amino acids. Germline CDR1 and CDR2: SEHNR and FQNEAQ (reference sequence). The CDR3 sequence: CASSLTGEHGYTF. DNA of the CDR3: TGTGCCAGCAGCCTTACAGGGGAGCATGGCTACACCTTC. The variable domain in full, completed from reference TRBV7-9 and TRBJ1-2, reads DTGVSQNPRHKITKRGQNVTFRCDPISEHNRLYWYRQTLGQGPEFLTYFQNEAQLEKSRLLSDRFSAERPKGSFSTLEIQRTEQGDSAMYLCASSLTGEHGYTFGSGTRLTVV.

The chain employs TRBV27 and TRBJ2-2; possibly TRBD2 for D (6 bases). The CDR3 consists of 16 residues. V lost 4 bases and J lost 8, with 20 bases in between. Per the germline V gene, CDR1 is MNHEY and CDR2 is SMNVEV (reference sequence). The CDR3 sequence: CASSSPGGGSGGELFF. For the CDR3, the DNA is TGTGCCAGCAGTTCCCCCGGAGGAGGGAGCGGTGGGGAGCTGTTTTTT.

The chain recombines TRBV27 with TRBJ2-1; 14 bases are a match to TRBD2. Germline assignment: CDR1 MNHEY and CDR2 SMNVEV (reference sequence). Trimming at V came to 6 bases and at J to 4 bases, leaving 2 bases not matched to a gene. The CDR3 runs 15 residues. The CDR3 region is CASSRTSGGYNEQFF. The CDR3, as DNA: TGTGCCAGCAGCCGGACTAGCGGGGGGTACAATGAGCAGTTCTTC.

The chain has TRBV7-3 and TRBJ2-2; 7 nucleotides line up with TRBD1. This CDR3 is 16 amino acids long. V was pared by 5 bases and J by 4 bases, with 10 bases of the junction left unmatched. Germline V gives CDR1 SGHTA, CDR2 FQGTGA. CDR3 amino acids: CASSMGQMVGTGELFF. CDR3 bases: TGTGCCAGCAGCATGGGACAGATGGTGGGCACCGGGGAGCTGTTTTTT.

This chain uses TRBV5-1 with TRBJ1-2; D is possibly TRBD1 (5 bases). The CDR3 contains 15 residues. Trimming removed 0 bases from V and 4 bases from J, with 13 bases in between. The germline V gene encodes CDR1 SGHRS and CDR2 YFSETQ. The CDR3 spells CASSLGPTVTYGYTF. The CDR3, as DNA: TGCGCCAGCAGCTTGGGACCGACAGTAACCTATGGCTACACCTTC.

CDR3 nucleotide sequence: TGTGCCAGCAGGGATCCGGGACAGGGGCGGCATGGCTACACCTTC. It codes for CASRDPGQGRHGYTF. The chain joins TRBV6-5 to TRBJ1-2; 10 positions match TRBD1. Germline V gene data show CDR1 as MNHEY and CDR2 as SVGAGI. V dropped 6 bases and J dropped 6; count of bases not matched to a gene: 10. There are 15 residues in the CDR3.

The gene calls are TRBV11-3 and TRBJ2-7; TRBD2 matches at 11 bases. V shed 4 bases, J shed 6 bases, and the junction held 8 bases outside the gene matches. This CDR3 is 15 amino acids long. Germline CDR1 is SGHNT and CDR2 is YENEEA. The DNA of the CDR3 is TGTGCCAGCAGCTCGGGGGCTAGCGGGGGGACCGAGCAGTACTTC. This translates into CASSSGASGGTEQYF. The full variable domain, in which reference TRBV11-3 and TRBJ2-7 provide the parts outside the CDR3, is EAGVVQSPRYKIIEKKQPVAFWCNPISGHNTLYWYLQNLGQGPELLIRYENEEAVDDSQLPKDRFSAERLKGVDSTLKIQPAELGDSAVYLCASSSGASGGTEQYFGPGTRLTVT.

The chain employs TRBV6-5 and TRBJ1-1, with D possibly being TRBD1 (5 bases). CDR3 length: 13 residues. The ends were cut back, 3 bases at V and 5 bases at J, with 10 bases in the middle. Germline assignment: CDR1 MNHEY and CDR2 SVGAGI. The DNA of the CDR3 is TGTGCCAGCAGTTATCAGGGTAGGACTGAAGCTTTCTTT. It is translated as CASSYQGRTEAFF.